The clone carrying this T cell receptor beta chain was picked up a small number of times. TCRdb analysed the 5' RACE reads with MiXCR anew, one entry per CDR3 protein. The table includes 650,000 to 750,000 distinct CDR3 sequences, 21% detected once. This specimen belongs to a study of identical twins. There are 14 residues in the CDR3. The V end lost 5 bases, the J end lost 6 bases, and 19 bases lay between the germline ends. In germline, CDR1 is DFQATT, CDR2 SNEGSKA (reference sequence). These data are also associated with another study on T cells expressing NK-cell markers.

The receptor was isolated from a woman younger than 30 in good health. Sequenced material: PBMCs. The chain uses TRBV20-1 and TRBJ1-1; D perhaps matches TRBD1 (5 bases). The CDR3 here is CSALGVLLVAEAFF. In DNA form, the CDR3 reads TGCAGTGCTCTAGGGGTCCTTCTTGTTGCTGAAGCTTTCTTT.